This record concerns one T cell receptor (beta chain) sequence. The antigen is unknown. Germline V gives CDR1 SGHNT, CDR2 YYREEE (reference sequence). The CDR3 covers 14 residues. After removal of 5 bases from V and 4 bases from J, the junction contained 8 bases not matched to a gene. The data were produced by immunoSEQ multiplex PCR, yet TCRdb's version contains in-frame clones alone and is incomplete. This table holds approximately 1.9 million clones, around 95% found once. The naive CD8 population came from CD45RO-negative cells selected for CCR7, without terminally differentiated effector memory CD45RA+ cells. Donors comprised only Caucasian adults living in Nashville, Tennessee. The data are from a study of shared clonotypes between healthy human individuals. Whole-study findings and limits: Non-shared clonotypes had lower generation probabilities than those shared by all four donors. The study generally estimated greater richness for naive than memory subsets. Investigators collected only blood, and repertoires in tissues likely differ.

Sample: naive CD8+ T cells from PBMCs. The J gene is TRBJ2-7, the V gene TRBV5-4; TRBD2 aligns across 8 bases. The TCR comes from a man between 18 and 29 years old in good health. Some clones in this sample may be carry-over from other donors' samples. The CDR3: CASSTAGDVYEQYF. In nucleotides, the CDR3 is TGTGCCAGCAGTACAGCGGGAGACGTTTACGAGCAGTACTTC.